This T cell receptor beta chain comes out of a study of OX40 agonist ivuxolimab in advanced cancers. Study-wide points: Blood T cells, both CD4+ and CD8+, expanded clonally by week 6 at 0.1 to 3.0 mg/kg.

Some clones are missing from TCRdb's copy, which holds only in-frame ones; the method was immunoSEQ multiplex PCR. The profile covers 75,000 to 95,000 clones, with about 84% appearing a single time and around 0.49% taken by the ten largest. Comment on this clone: The antigen remains unidentified.

Germline V gives CDR1 SEHNR, CDR2 FQNEAQ (reference sequence). The CDR3 is made up of 18 amino acids. Trimming pared 4 bases from V and 0 bases from J, leaving 21 bases between. This TCR derives from an adult with an advanced solid tumor such as melanoma, head and neck, liver or kidney cancer. Sequencing used CD4+ or CD8+ T cells sorted from blood, obtained in a trial of the OX40 agonist ivuxolimab. The chain links TRBV7-9 to TRBJ1-1, with unresolved D. This CDR3 reads CASSSNESRASMNTEAFF. CDR3 in DNA: TGTGCCAGCAGCTCGAATGAGTCCCGGGCGAGCATGAACACTGAAGCTTTCTTT.